A single sample gave rise to the 25 T cell receptor beta chains below, sequenced in a study of cytomegalovirus exposure and HLA in healthy donors. Primers for the PCR totalled 60 Vbeta and 13 Jbeta. Only in-frame clones appear in the TCRdb table, and some are missing; sequencing was by immunoSEQ multiplex PCR. The top ten clones hold approximately 1.5% of a sample with roughly 190,000 clones, 70% to 80% of them seen once. The source material was PBMCs. The receptors shown here come from a girl under 18 in good health and CMV-seropositive.

The gene calls are TRBV9 and TRBJ2-3; 10 bases agree with TRBD1. J lost 2 bases, V lost 4 bases, and 10 bases had no gene match. Germline-derived CDR1 and CDR2 are SGDLS and YYNGEE. The CDR3 has 17 amino acids. The CDR3: CASSPRWGQGTTDTQYF. CDR3 DNA sequence: TGTGCCAGCAGCCCCCGCTGGGGACAGGGGACCACAGATACGCAGTATTTT.

The genes are TRBV11-2 and TRBJ2-7, with a possible D match to TRBD2 (6 bases). Trimming pared 1 base from V and 4 bases from J, leaving 14 bases between. CDR3 length equals 15 residues. Germline CDR1 SGHAT, CDR2 FQNNGV. The CDR3 DNA follows: TGTGCCAGCAGCTTAGGTGGAGGACTACTATACGAGCAGTACTTC. Amino acids: CASSLGGGLLYEQYF.

This clone was counted only a few times. The genes are TRBV29-1 and TRBJ2-2, with a possible D match to TRBD2 (5 bases). Germline CDR1 reads SQVTM; CDR2 reads ANQGSEA. This CDR3 spans 13 amino acids. V gave up 4 bases and J gave up 3 bases, with 9 bases separating them. In DNA, the CDR3 is TGCAGCGTTGCCAGGCGGGACACCGGGGAGCTGTTTTTT. This codes for CSVARRDTGELFF.

This sequence joins TRBV11-2 and TRBJ2-1; maybe TRBD1 (6 bases). Germline V lookup: CDR1 SGHAT, CDR2 FQNNGV. This CDR3 contains 17 residues. V lost 0 bases and J lost 0, with 12 bases in between. The CDR3 sequence: CASSLDLGHRSYNEQFF. The DNA for the CDR3 is TGTGCCAGCAGCTTAGATCTGGGACACCGCTCCTACAATGAGCAGTTCTTC.

V gene TRBV7-2 combines with J gene TRBJ2-7; 7 bases align to TRBD1. The V gene end was trimmed by 5 bases and the J gene end by 3 bases; junction bases not matched to a gene: 10. The V gene's germline CDR1 is SGHTA and CDR2 FQGNSA. This CDR3 has 15 amino acids. CDR3 amino acids: CASSLRQGRDYEQYF. In nucleotides, the CDR3 is TGTGCCAGCAGCCTTCGACAGGGAAGGGACTACGAGCAGTACTTC.

V and J are TRBV6-5 and TRBJ1-5; D not certain. From germline, CDR1 is MNHEY and CDR2 SVGAGI. Trimming stripped 6 bases from V and 5 bases from J, with 11 bases between. The CDR3 has 13 residues. The CDR3 DNA is TGTGCCAGCAGCCCCATAGCCTATCAGCCCCAGCATTTT. Translated, it gives CASSPIAYQPQHF.

V and J are TRBV5-6 and TRBJ2-7; possibly TRBD2 for D (5 bases). CDR1 is SGHDT and CDR2 is YYEEEE in the germline V gene. V lost 1 base and J 3 bases, leaving 8 bases between the germline ends. CDR3 size: 13 residues. The CDR3 DNA follows: TGTGCCAGCAGCTTGTTCGGGGACTACGAGCAGTACTTC. Translating gives CASSLFGDYEQYF.

This chain connects TRBV7-2 to TRBJ1-5; TRBD1 matches 8 bases. V lost 5 bases, J lost 5 bases, and 5 bases stayed unmatched. The CDR3 extends over 14 amino acids. Per germline, CDR1 SGHTA and CDR2 FQGNSA. The CDR3 DNA reads as TGTGCCAGCAGCCCAGACAGGGGTTATCAGCCCCAGCATTTT. Translated, it gives CASSPDRGYQPQHF.

This chain uses TRBV6-6 with TRBJ1-2; D uncertain. Germline CDR1 and CDR2: MNHNY and SVGAGI (reference sequence). V lost 6 bases, J lost 8 bases, and 7 bases lay in between. CDR3 length equals 10 residues. CDR3 sequence (DNA): TGTGCCAGCAGCCCCGGGGGCTACACCTTC. It encodes CASSPGGYTF.

The chain uses TRBV9 and TRBJ1-1; D is possibly TRBD1 (6 bases). V lost 2 bases, J lost 1 base, and 12 bases lay in between. The CDR3 is 15 amino acids. Germline CDR1 is SGDLS and CDR2 is YYNGEE. The CDR3 DNA reads as TGTGCCAGCAGCGTTTTAACAGGGAAGAACACTGAAGCTTTCTTT. Its protein product is CASSVLTGKNTEAFF.

The chain links TRBV30 to TRBJ2-5; 7 bases are shared with TRBD1. The V and J ends lost 3 bases and 5 bases, in that order; junction bases with no gene match: 12. This CDR3 contains 15 residues. Germline V lookup: CDR1 GTSNPN, CDR2 SVGIG (reference sequence). The CDR3 here is CAWSLGQLPGETQYF. The CDR3 DNA reads as TGTGCCTGGAGCCTGGGACAGCTCCCAGGGGAGACCCAGTACTTC.

The CDR3 sequence: CAWSPLRTANYGYTF. The DNA for the CDR3 is TGTGCCTGGAGTCCACTAAGGACAGCTAACTATGGCTACACCTTC. The rearrangement uses TRBV30 and TRBJ1-2; a weak D match, TRBD1 (6 bases). Trimming left V 2 bases short and J 0 bases short, with 13 bases between. There are 15 residues in the CDR3. Germline V gives CDR1 GTSNPN, CDR2 SVGIG (reference sequence).

The chain links TRBV13 to TRBJ1-3, with D unresolved. Germline CDR1 reads PRHDT; CDR2 reads FYEKMQ (reference sequence). The V end lost 1 base, the J end lost 2 bases, and 9 bases lay between the germline ends. The CDR3 has 15 amino acids. The CDR3 DNA is TGTGCCAGCAGCTTAGTTGCGGGAACTGGAAACACCATATATTTT. Protein product: CASSLVAGTGNTIYF.

This rearrangement joins TRBV11-2 to TRBJ2-1; TRBD2 matches 9 bases. The CDR3 length is 16 residues. J lost 2 bases, V lost 1 base, and 3 bases had no gene match. CDR1 and CDR2 from the germline V gene are SGHAT and FQNNGV. The CDR3 is CASSLGAGGPYNEQFF. CDR3 DNA: TGTGCCAGCAGCTTAGGGGCGGGGGGGCCCTACAATGAGCAGTTCTTC.

V gene TRBV15 combines with J gene TRBJ2-6; D is possibly TRBD2 (5 bases). This CDR3 contains 16 residues. The V end lost 3 bases, the J end lost 3 bases, and 12 bases lay between the germline ends. CDR1 and CDR2 from the germline V gene are LNHNV and YYDKDF (reference sequence). The CDR3 nucleotides are TGTGCCACCAGCAGCTTAACAGACTATGGGGCCAACGTCCTGACTTTC. It codes for CATSSLTDYGANVLTF.

V and J are TRBV29-1 and TRBJ1-2, with D perhaps TRBD1 (5 bases). The CDR3 contains 12 residues. V was pared by 1 base and J by 2 bases, with 5 bases between. The germline V gene has CDR1 SQVTM and CDR2 ANQGSEA. The CDR3 loop reads CSVEGQNYGYTF. The CDR3 coding sequence is TGCAGCGTTGAAGGACAGAACTATGGCTACACCTTC.

This clone was seen only a few times. The chain recombines TRBV5-4 with TRBJ2-1; 14 bases align to TRBD2. This CDR3 is 15 amino acids long. Germline CDR1 and CDR2: SGHNT and YYREEE (reference sequence). The trim removed 3 bases at V and 5 bases at J, leaving 1 base unmatched. DNA for the CDR3: TGTGCCAGCAGCTGGACTAGCGGGGGGAACAATGAGCAGTTCTTC. This translates into CASSWTSGGNNEQFF. Combining the CDR3 with reference TRBV5-4 and TRBJ2-1 gives the whole variable domain ETGVTQSPTHLIKTRGQQVTLRCSSQSGHNTVSWYQQALGQGPQFIFQYYREEENGRGNFPPRFSGLQFPNYSSELNVNALELDDSALYLCASSWTSGGNNEQFFGPGTRLTVL.

The chain has TRBV5-1 and TRBJ2-3; TRBD1 agrees at 9 bases. The CDR3 is made up of 15 amino acids. Germline-derived CDR1 and CDR2 are SGHRS and YFSETQ. V lost 4 bases to trimming and J lost 1 base; unmatched junction nucleotides: 4. The CDR3 is CASSPRDRGTDTQYF. In DNA form, the CDR3 reads TGCGCCAGCAGCCCCCGGGACAGGGGCACAGATACGCAGTATTTT.

This clone has just a few counts. The CDR3 DNA reads as TGTGCTAGTAGGAGTGAGGTGTCCCACGAGCAGTACTTC. As protein: CASRSEVSHEQYF. This chain connects TRBV12-5 to TRBJ2-7; D is uncertain. The V and J ends lost 8 bases and 5 bases respectively, with 16 bases between them. This CDR3 region has 13 residues. Germline lookup yields CDR1 LGHNT and CDR2 FRNRAP.

This chain connects TRBV6-5 to TRBJ1-2; tentatively, D is TRBD1 (6 bases). The ends were cut back, 2 bases at V and 8 bases at J, with 15 bases in the middle. CDR1 is MNHEY and CDR2 is SVGAGI in the germline V gene. The CDR3 contains 14 residues. The CDR3 DNA sequence: TGTGCCAGCAGTTACGGCAGGGGAGGGCGCGGCTACACCTTC. Its translation: CASSYGRGGRGYTF.

This clone was seen a single time. The chain links TRBV7-8 to TRBJ1-5, with D maybe TRBD1 (5 bases). CDR3 length: 15 residues. V was trimmed by 0 bases and J by 4 bases, leaving 10 bases between them. Germline CDR1 SGHVS, CDR2 FQNEAQ. The CDR3 DNA reads as TGTGCCAGCAGCTTAGCCAGGGTAGGGAATCAGCCCCAGCATTTT. Translating it yields CASSLARVGNQPQHF. The full variable domain, with the rest looked up from reference TRBV7-8 and TRBJ1-5, is GAGVSQSPRYKVAKRGQDVALRCDPISGHVSLFWYQQALGQGPEFLTYFQNEAQLDKSGLPSDRFFAERPEGSVSTLKIQRTQQEDSAVYLCASSLARVGNQPQHFGDGTRLSIL.

V is TRBV19 and J is TRBJ1-1, with TRBD1 identical over 7 bases. Germline V gives CDR1 LNHDA, CDR2 SQIVND (reference sequence). Germline trimming cut 3 bases from V and 0 bases from J; bases unmatched to any gene: 7. The CDR3 sequence is 16 residues long. CDR3 coding DNA: TGTGCCAGTAGTATCGGGACAGTCCTCATGAACACTGAAGCTTTCTTT. Encoded protein: CASSIGTVLMNTEAFF.

This chain uses TRBV4-1 with TRBJ1-5; TRBD1 might be the D (5 bases). The germline V gene has CDR1 MGHRA and CDR2 YSYEKL. The CDR3 runs to 13 residues. Between the trimmed V and J ends, which lost 4 bases and 5 bases, there was a span of 9 bases. The CDR3 spells CASSLRVYQPQHF. In DNA, the CDR3 is TGCGCCAGCAGCCTCAGGGTTTATCAGCCCCAGCATTTT.

The chain recombines TRBV2 with TRBJ2-5; a weak D match, TRBD2 (7 bases). Trimming left V 1 base short and J 9 bases short, with 21 bases between. The germline V gene has CDR1 SNHLY and CDR2 FYNNEI. This CDR3 is built from 16 residues. This CDR3 is CASSEEGGAQGVAQYF. DNA of the CDR3: TGTGCCAGCAGTGAAGAGGGGGGGGCCCAAGGAGTGGCCCAGTACTTC.

The chain employs TRBV10-2 and TRBJ1-1, with TRBD1 as a possible D gene (5 bases). The CDR3 is 17 residues long. Between the trimmed V and J ends, which lost 7 bases and 0 bases, there was a span of 21 bases. Germline-derived CDR1 and CDR2 are WSHSY and SAAADI. DNA of the CDR3: TGCGCCAGCACCCCCCGGGGGGGGGTGGGGATGAACACTGAAGCTTTCTTT. Amino acid sequence: CASTPRGGVGMNTEAFF.